Listed here are 3 T cell receptor beta chains from one sample, sequenced in a study of T cell responses to AZD1222 COVID-19 vaccine. Repertoires were generated with immunoSEQ multiplex PCR, while TCRdb's copy carries only in-frame clones and drops some. Of about 120,000 clones in the sample, 85% to 90% are singletons; the top ten hold over 12%. The sequencing used peripheral blood, collected 28 days after the second AZD1222 dose. The receptors originated from an adult who received the AZD1222 COVID-19 vaccine.

This clone was seen only once. The chain couples TRBV4-1 to TRBJ1-2; 7 bases align to TRBD1. The CDR3 loop spans 16 amino acids. J was trimmed by 2 bases and V by 0 bases; bases with no gene match: 6. The germline CDR1 and CDR2 sequences are MGHRA and YSYEKL. CDR3 in DNA: TGCGCCAGCAGCCAAGATCTAACAGGGGCAAACTATGGCTACACCTTC. Translated: CASSQDLTGANYGYTF.

This rearrangement joins TRBV29-1 to TRBJ2-1; 7 bases are a match to TRBD2. The CDR3 runs to 15 residues. The germline CDR1 and CDR2 sequences are SQVTM and ANQGSEA. V lost 4 bases, J lost 6 bases, and 12 bases stayed unmatched. CDR3 loop: CSVGDLAGASNEQFF. DNA for the CDR3: TGCAGCGTTGGGGACTTGGCGGGAGCGAGCAATGAGCAGTTCTTC.

The CDR3 region is CASSQGESQPQHF. CDR3 coding DNA: TGTGCCAGCTCACAGGGGGAGAGCCAGCCCCAGCATTTT. This chain uses TRBV18 with TRBJ1-5; maybe TRBD1 (6 bases). The CDR3 contains 13 residues. The germline gives CDR1 KGHSH, CDR2 LQKENI. V dropped 4 bases and J dropped 7 bases, with 11 bases sitting between them.